This T cell receptor (beta chain) was recovered during a study of post-analysis software for immune sequencing data. V was clipped by 4 bases and J by 0 bases; unmatched bases: 3. Germline V lookup: CDR1 SGDLS, CDR2 YYNGEE. CDR3 length: 14 amino acids. Of note for this clonotype: Its antigen is not known.

Tagging with unique molecular identifiers was a feature of the TCR beta cDNA libraries. T cells numbering about 0.9 to 10 million yielded cDNA molecules that totaled some 500,000. TCRdb redid the calling of the PCR reads with MiXCR, one entry per CDR3 protein. The sample holds some 370,000 distinct CDR3 sequences, 30% to 45% seen once. General study points: Versus controls, multiple sclerosis patients showed significantly lower diversity (normalized Chao1). TRBV5-6, TRBV5-1 and TRBV20-1 belonged to a set of roughly five TRBV segments that were more frequent in patients than controls.

The V and J genes are TRBV9 and TRBJ2-7; TRBD2 aligns across 8 bases. This TCR was recovered from a girl aged 5-17 years with multiple sclerosis. Sequencing input: blood. DNA of the CDR3: TGTGCCAGCAGCCGGGAGGGCACCTCCTACGAGCAGTACTTC. Protein: CASSREGTSYEQYF. Based on the CDR3 plus reference TRBV9 and TRBJ2-7, the full variable domain is DSGVTQTPKHLITATGQRVTLRCSPRSGDLSVYWYQQSLDQGLQFLIQYYNGEERAKGNILERFSAQQFPDLHSELNLSSLELGDSALYFCASSREGTSYEQYFGPGTRLTVT.